These T cell receptor beta chains were read from a single sample in a study of blood T cell repertoires in COVID-19. The assay was immunoSEQ multiplex PCR, and TCRdb's table has in-frame clones only and misses some. The repertoire consists of about 14,000 clones, with 85% to 90% occurring once and the leading ten covering 2.5% to 3%. The source material was peripheral blood. These receptors were obtained from a human donor in a cohort sampled during active COVID-19. CDR3s include the opening cysteine and the closing phenylalanine or tryptophan. Each record gives: clone size, J gene, D gene, V gene, CDR3 protein, CDR3 DNA. A D gene is named only where the DNA matches it firmly. Size tells how often a clone was seen (once, few, many) or the class of an expanded clone, and some rows leave it out.

clone_size: -; j_call: TRBJ1-5; d_call: -; v_call: TRBV7-2; cdr3_aa: CASSLVSGNSNQPQHF; cdr3_nt: TGTGCCAGCAGCTTAGTATCAGGGAATAGCAATCAGCCCCAGCATTTT
clone_size: -; j_call: TRBJ1-1; d_call: -; v_call: TRBV18; cdr3_aa: CASSPEVGNTEAFF; cdr3_nt: TGTGCCAGCTCACCCGAGGTGGGGAACACTGAAGCTTTCTTT
clone_size: few; j_call: TRBJ1-5; d_call: TRBD1; v_call: TRBV5-4; cdr3_aa: CASSLGTGGNQPQHF; cdr3_nt: TGTGCCAGCAGCCTGGGTACAGGGGGCAATCAGCCCCAGCATTTT
clone_size: few; j_call: TRBJ2-3; d_call: TRBD2; v_call: TRBV9; cdr3_aa: CASSERGGVSADTQYF; cdr3_nt: TGTGCCAGCAGCGAGCGGGGGGGCGTTTCGGCAGATACGCAGTATTTT
clone_size: -; j_call: TRBJ2-3; d_call: -; v_call: TRBV6-5; cdr3_aa: CASSPGHGSLVTQYF; cdr3_nt: TGTGCCAGCAGTCCGGGACACGGTTCTTTGGTCACGCAGTATTTT
clone_size: -; j_call: TRBJ2-7; d_call: TRBD2; v_call: TRBV10-3; cdr3_aa: CAISLLGTSGRNEQYF; cdr3_nt: TGTGCCATCAGCCTCCTCGGGACTAGCGGGAGGAACGAGCAGTACTTC
clone_size: once; j_call: TRBJ2-1; d_call: -; v_call: TRBV5-5; cdr3_aa: CASSLDSGEYNEQFF; cdr3_nt: TGTGCCAGCAGCTTGGATAGCGGAGAGTACAATGAGCAGTTCTTC
clone_size: -; j_call: TRBJ1-5; d_call: -; v_call: TRBV6-5; cdr3_aa: CASSYHRERQPQHF; cdr3_nt: TGTGCCAGCAGTTACCACAGGGAACGGCAGCCCCAGCATTTT
clone_size: -; j_call: TRBJ2-1; d_call: TRBD2; v_call: TRBV4-3; cdr3_aa: CASSQTSGAYNEQFF; cdr3_nt: TGCGCCAGCAGCCAAACTAGCGGGGCCTACAATGAGCAGTTCTTC
clone_size: -; j_call: TRBJ1-4; d_call: -; v_call: TRBV28; cdr3_aa: CASSRGGEVEKLFF; cdr3_nt: TGTGCCAGCAGCAGGGGAGGGGAGGTGGAAAAACTGTTTTTT
clone_size: -; j_call: TRBJ1-1; d_call: -; v_call: TRBV7-9; cdr3_aa: CASSLFGGEEAFF; cdr3_nt: TGTGCCAGCAGCTTATTCGGGGGGGAAGAAGCTTTCTTT
clone_size: -; j_call: TRBJ1-4; d_call: -; v_call: TRBV27; cdr3_aa: CASRPSFTGATNEKLFF; cdr3_nt: TGTGCCAGCAGACCTTCGTTCACGGGTGCAACTAATGAAAAACTGTTTTTT
clone_size: -; j_call: TRBJ2-1; d_call: -; v_call: TRBV9; cdr3_aa: CASSNQANVLSSYNEQFF; cdr3_nt: TGTGCCTCCTCGAATCAGGCCAACGTTTTGAGCTCCTACAATGAGCAGTTCTTC
clone_size: -; j_call: TRBJ1-3; d_call: TRBD1; v_call: TRBV2; cdr3_aa: CASSRDRSGNTIYF; cdr3_nt: TGTGCCAGCTCTCGGGACAGATCTGGAAACACCATATATTTT
clone_size: -; j_call: TRBJ1-1; d_call: TRBD1; v_call: TRBV3-1/TRBV3-2; cdr3_aa: CASSPGTGGPMNTEAFF; cdr3_nt: TGTGCCAGCAGCCCGGGGACAGGGGGCCCTATGAACACTGAAGCTTTCTTT
clone_size: -; j_call: TRBJ2-1; d_call: TRBD1; v_call: TRBV19; cdr3_aa: CASSLGGTYNEQFF; cdr3_nt: TGTGCCAGTAGTTTAGGGGGCACCTACAATGAGCAGTTCTTC
clone_size: -; j_call: TRBJ1-2; d_call: -; v_call: TRBV27; cdr3_aa: CASSLSGRWSLFYGYTF; cdr3_nt: TGTGCCAGCAGTTTATCTGGCAGGTGGTCGCTTTTCTATGGCTACACCTTC
clone_size: -; j_call: TRBJ1-6; d_call: -; v_call: TRBV9; cdr3_aa: CASSVEGDPPLHF; cdr3_nt: TGTGCCAGCAGCGTAGAGGGGGACCCACCCCTCCACTTT
clone_size: -; j_call: TRBJ1-5; d_call: -; v_call: TRBV19; cdr3_aa: CASSIGTLGFGPQHF; cdr3_nt: TGTGCCAGTAGTATCGGGACTCTCGGATTCGGGCCCCAGCATTTT
clone_size: -; j_call: TRBJ2-2; d_call: -; v_call: TRBV18; cdr3_aa: CASSPEGAQTTGELFF; cdr3_nt: TGTGCCAGCTCACCGGAGGGGGCGCAGACCACCGGGGAGCTGTTTTTT
clone_size: -; j_call: TRBJ1-2; d_call: TRBD1; v_call: TRBV19; cdr3_aa: CASSIRTGSNYGYTF; cdr3_nt: TGTGCCAGTAGTATAAGGACAGGGTCGAACTATGGCTACACCTTC
clone_size: -; j_call: TRBJ1-4; d_call: -; v_call: TRBV5-1; cdr3_aa: CASSPRTATNEKLFF; cdr3_nt: TGCGCCAGCAGCCCCCGGACAGCAACTAATGAAAAACTGTTTTTT
clone_size: -; j_call: TRBJ1-1; d_call: TRBD1; v_call: TRBV11-3; cdr3_aa: CASSRTGENTEAFF; cdr3_nt: TGTGCCAGCAGCCGGACAGGAGAGAACACTGAAGCTTTCTTT
clone_size: -; j_call: TRBJ2-5; d_call: TRBD2; v_call: TRBV19; cdr3_aa: CASSIGRTPGGETQYF; cdr3_nt: TGTGCCAGTAGTATTGGTAGGACTCCCGGGGGGGAGACCCAGTACTTC